A single sample is the source of the 30 T cell receptor beta chains below, sequenced in a study of blood T cell repertoires in COVID-19. Measured with immunoSEQ multiplex PCR; TCRdb has only the in-frame clones, and not every one. The sample consists of about 120,000 clones, 82% of them appearing once. The sequencing sample was made of peripheral blood. These receptors all stem from a man in his 70s with active or convalescent COVID-19.

The J gene is TRBJ1-2, the V gene TRBV10-3, with D uncertain. Trimming removed 8 bases at V and 6 bases at J, with 13 bases between. CDR1 is ENHRY and CDR2 is SYGVKD in the germline V gene. The CDR3 length is 12 residues. The CDR3 protein is CAISGGRDGYTF. CDR3 nucleotide sequence: TGTGCCATCTCCGGAGGGAGGGATGGCTACACCTTC.

The chain links TRBV7-3 to TRBJ2-1, with TRBD2 as a possible D gene (5 bases). The V end was cut by 10 bases, the J end by 10 bases, with 20 bases between. In germline, CDR1 is SGHTA, CDR2 FQGTGA. The CDR3 consists of 13 residues. This CDR3 reads CATLASHHVEQFF. CDR3 in DNA: TGTGCCACGTTGGCTAGCCATCACGTCGAGCAGTTCTTC.

The V call is TRBV30, the J call TRBJ1-5, with D possibly being TRBD1 (6 bases). Per the germline V gene, CDR1 is GTSNPN and CDR2 is SVGIG (reference sequence). The germline V and J ends were trimmed by 0 bases and 0 bases, with 12 bases remaining between them. The CDR3 totals 16 residues. CDR3 region: CAWSVAGTISNQPQHF. In DNA form, the CDR3 reads TGTGCCTGGAGTGTCGCCGGGACAATTAGCAATCAGCCCCAGCATTTT.

The count of this clone is one. This chain connects TRBV4-2 to TRBJ1-1, with D maybe TRBD1 (5 bases). Deletions cut 0 bases from V and 6 bases from J, with 11 bases between. Germline V gene data show CDR1 as LGHNA and CDR2 as YNFKEQ. CDR3 length: 14 amino acids. CDR3 region: CASSQEGLNPEAFF. CDR3 sequence (DNA): TGTGCCAGCAGCCAAGAGGGACTCAACCCTGAAGCTTTCTTT.

The rearrangement links TRBV4-2 to TRBJ1-2, with D possibly TRBD1 on 6 matching bases. The CDR3 sequence is 13 residues long. Looked up from germline, CDR1 is LGHNA and CDR2 is YNFKEQ. V was shortened by 4 bases and J by 6 bases, with 12 bases between the two germline ends. The CDR3 DNA reads TGTGCCAGCAGCCTCAGGGGTGATGATGGCTACACCTTC. This gives the protein CASSLRGDDGYTF.

This chain uses TRBV4-3 with TRBJ1-2; a weak D match, TRBD1 (6 bases). CDR1 LGHNA and CDR2 YSLEER come from the germline V gene. The CDR3 has 16 residues. Between the trimmed V and J ends, which lost 0 bases and 3 bases, there was a span of 14 bases. The CDR3 bases are TGCGCCAGCAGCCAAGATGGGACACCTGGGGACTATGGCTACACCTTC. Amino acids: CASSQDGTPGDYGYTF.

The rearrangement links TRBV6-6 to TRBJ1-4; 8 bases match TRBD1. With V trimmed by 2 bases and J by 3 bases, 5 bases remained unmatched. The germline V gene encodes CDR1 MNHNY and CDR2 SVGAGI (reference sequence). This CDR3 has 16 amino acids. This chain's CDR3 is CASSYGTGTSNEKLFF. CDR3 in DNA: TGTGCCAGCAGTTACGGGACAGGCACTTCTAATGAAAAACTGTTTTTT.

The rearrangement uses TRBV24-1 and TRBJ1-5, with TRBD1 identical over 7 bases. The CDR3 sequence is 12 residues long. Germline trimming cut 12 bases from V and 5 bases from J; bases unmatched to any gene: 6. The V gene's germline CDR1 is KGHDR and CDR2 SFDVKD. CDR3 loop: CAPGTDHQPQHF. CDR3 DNA sequence: TGTGCCCCTGGGACAGACCATCAGCCCCAGCATTTT.

The chain recombines TRBV19 with TRBJ1-1; D perhaps matches TRBD1 (5 bases). The germline gives CDR1 LNHDA, CDR2 SQIVND (reference sequence). The CDR3 extends over 14 amino acids. Trimming removed 10 bases at V and 6 bases at J, with 21 bases between. The CDR3 loop reads CAISPRQGDAEAFF. The CDR3 region has the DNA TGTGCCATCTCCCCCCGCCAGGGTGACGCTGAAGCTTTCTTT.

This chain connects TRBV5-8 to TRBJ1-1, with a weak D call TRBD1 (5 bases). From germline, CDR1 is SGHTS and CDR2 YDEGEE. The ends were cut back, 2 bases at V and 4 bases at J, with 9 bases in the middle. The CDR3 extends over 13 amino acids. CDR3 nucleotides: TGTGCCAGCAGCTTTTCAGGGCGCACTGAAGCTTTCTTT. It encodes CASSFSGRTEAFF.

V gene TRBV11-1 combines with J gene TRBJ2-7; 8 bases align to TRBD2. The V gene end was trimmed by 5 bases and the J gene end by 3 bases; junction bases not matched to a gene: 9. The CDR3 runs to 15 residues. Germline CDR1 reads SGHAT; CDR2 reads FQDESV (reference sequence). The CDR3 bases are TGTGCCAGCAGCGGATTTAGCGGGGCATTCTACGAGCAGTACTTC. Translation: CASSGFSGAFYEQYF.

The chain uses TRBV7-2 and TRBJ1-2; 7 bases agree with TRBD1. Trimming at V came to 0 bases and at J to 6 bases, leaving 7 bases not matched to a gene. Germline CDR1 SGHTA, CDR2 FQGNSA. The CDR3 contains 15 residues. The CDR3 sequence is CASSLAGQLRNGYTF. CDR3 DNA: TGTGCCAGCAGCTTAGCGGGACAGCTCAGAAATGGCTACACCTTC.

The J gene is TRBJ1-5, the V gene TRBV11-2; 9 bases match TRBD1. The length of the CDR3 is 15 residues. Trimming at V came to 5 bases and at J to 3 bases, leaving 5 bases not matched to a gene. Germline V gene data show CDR1 as SGHAT and CDR2 as FQNNGV. DNA of the CDR3: TGTGCCAGCAGCCGACAGGGGGGTATCAATCAGCCCCAGCATTTT. It encodes CASSRQGGINQPQHF.

This chain links TRBV19 with TRBJ1-5; 7 bases are shared with TRBD1. Losses at the gene ends were 6 bases for V and 7 bases for J; bases not matched to a gene: 12. The germline gives CDR1 LNHDA, CDR2 SQIVND (reference sequence). The CDR3 covers 15 residues. In DNA form, the CDR3 reads TGTGCCAGTAGGAATCAGGGGGGCGGCGAGCAGCCCCAGCATTTT. Translation gives CASRNQGGGEQPQHF.

In this sample, this clone turned up a few times. This rearrangement joins TRBV6-5 to TRBJ1-6; D is ambiguous. The CDR3 totals 14 residues. Per the germline V gene, CDR1 is MNHEY and CDR2 is SVGAGI. Trimming left V 7 bases short and J 7 bases short, with 14 bases between. CDR3 in DNA: TGTGCCAGCAATCTACGGGGTGGCAATTCACCCCTCCACTTT. Translating gives CASNLRGGNSPLHF.

This clone was seen once. The chain employs TRBV18 and TRBJ1-1, with TRBD1 matching over 9 bases. V lost 0 bases to trimming and J lost 3 bases; unmatched junction nucleotides: 2. Germline CDR1 is KGHSH and CDR2 is LQKENI. The CDR3 spans 15 residues. The CDR3 DNA reads as TGTGCCAGCTCACCACCCGGACAGGGGTACACTGAAGCTTTCTTT. Protein product: CASSPPGQGYTEAFF.

As for this clone: Distinct nucleotide sequences in the sample also encode this CDR3. The chain employs TRBV5-1 and TRBJ1-1, with D maybe TRBD1 (6 bases). V gave up 2 bases and J gave up 4 bases, with 9 bases separating them. CDR1 SGHRS and CDR2 YFSETQ come from the germline V gene. The CDR3 spans 13 residues. The CDR3 protein is CASSLQGSTEAFF. CDR3 bases: TGCGCCAGCAGCTTACAGGGATCCACTGAAGCTTTCTTT.

V gene TRBV6-1 combines with J gene TRBJ1-5; no clear D. With 3 bases removed from V and 0 bases from J, the gap between germline ends came to 12 bases. CDR1 MNHNS and CDR2 SASEGT come from the germline V gene. This CDR3 region has 16 residues. CDR3 in amino acids: CASSDEVLNSNQPQHF. The CDR3 DNA reads TGTGCCAGCAGTGATGAGGTACTCAATAGCAATCAGCCCCAGCATTTT.

Notes on this clone: Other DNA sequences in the sample encode the same CDR3. CDR3 residues: CASSLQGNTEAFF. The CDR3 region has the DNA TGTGCCAGCAGTTTACAGGGGAACACTGAAGCTTTCTTT. This chain joins TRBV12-3 or TRBV12-4 and TRBJ1-1, with a weak D call TRBD1 (5 bases). Trimming cost V 2 bases and J 1 base, with 5 bases left between them. The CDR3 is 13 amino acids.

The V gene is TRBV2, the J gene TRBJ1-5; 7 nucleotides align to TRBD1. The CDR3 runs 12 residues. V trimming: 6 bases; J trimming: 4 bases; junction bases outside the gene matches: 0. CDR1 SNHLY and CDR2 FYNNEI come from the germline V gene. CDR3 DNA sequence: TGTGCCAGCAGCAGGGGGAATCAGCCCCAGCATTTT. Protein: CASSRGNQPQHF.

The chain combines TRBV11-3 with TRBJ1-2; D might be TRBD1 (6 bases). Germline assignment: CDR1 SGHNT and CDR2 YENEEA. CDR3 length: 13 amino acids. Between the trimmed V and J ends, which lost 5 bases and 8 bases, there was a span of 15 bases. The CDR3 nucleotides are TGTGCCAGCAGCCTGGGACAAACCTGGGGCTACACCTTC. Amino acids: CASSLGQTWGYTF.

The chain employs TRBV6-1 and TRBJ2-2; 11 bases are a match to TRBD2. This CDR3 has 20 residues. V trimming: 4 bases; J trimming: 2 bases; junction bases outside the gene matches: 15. Per the germline V gene, CDR1 is MNHNS and CDR2 is SASEGT. The CDR3 region has the DNA TGTGCCAGCAGTGTGGGACAGCATCTTACTAGCGGGAGTAACACCGGGGAGCTGTTTTTT. This gives the protein CASSVGQHLTSGSNTGELFF.

The chain combines TRBV7-9 with TRBJ2-1; unclear D gene. CDR1 and CDR2 from the germline V gene are SEHNR and FQNEAQ (reference sequence). The CDR3 length is 13 residues. Trimming left V 3 bases short and J 9 bases short, with 12 bases between. CDR3 amino acids: CASSFFLEIEQFF. CDR3 bases: TGTGCCAGCAGCTTCTTCTTGGAGATTGAGCAGTTCTTC.

The V and J genes are TRBV18 and TRBJ1-5; 7 nucleotides agree with TRBD1. CDR3 length: 14 amino acids. In germline, CDR1 is KGHSH, CDR2 LQKENI. J lost 3 bases, V lost 3 bases, and 2 bases had no gene match. The CDR3 DNA sequence: TGTGCCAGCTCACCCGGGACAGTCAATCAGCCCCAGCATTTT. Residues: CASSPGTVNQPQHF.

This rearrangement joins TRBV10-3 to TRBJ2-7; D is possibly TRBD2 (5 bases). CDR3 length equals 16 residues. The V and J ends lost 0 bases and 0 bases respectively, with 12 bases between them. Germline loops: CDR1 ENHRY, CDR2 SYGVKD. DNA of the CDR3: TGTGCCATCAGTGAGTCGGAGGCTAGGAGCTCCTACGAGCAGTACTTC. Translated, it gives CAISESEARSSYEQYF.

This chain connects TRBV9 to TRBJ2-1; a weak D match, TRBD2 (5 bases). This CDR3 is built from 15 residues. Germline CDR1 SGDLS, CDR2 YYNGEE. Deletions cut 3 bases from V and 0 bases from J, with 10 bases between. This CDR3 is CASSATSRSYNEQFF. CDR3 DNA sequence: TGTGCCAGCAGCGCAACTAGTCGCTCCTACAATGAGCAGTTCTTC.

In this sample, this clone turned up a few times. The CDR3 loop is CASSLSIGRDEQFF. The CDR3 DNA follows: TGTGCCAGCAGCTTATCCATAGGGAGGGACGAGCAGTTCTTC. The V call is TRBV11-2, the J call TRBJ2-1, with 7 positions matching TRBD2. This CDR3 has 14 amino acids. The J segment lost 10 bases and the V segment lost 2 bases, leaving 8 bases of the junction unmatched. Germline loops: CDR1 SGHAT, CDR2 FQNNGV. Combining the CDR3 with reference TRBV11-2 and TRBJ2-1 gives the whole variable domain EAGVAQSPRYKIIEKRQSVAFWCNPISGHATLYWYQQILGQGPKLLIQFQNNGVVDDSQLPKDRFSAERLKGVDSTLKIQPAKLEDSAVYLCASSLSIGRDEQFFGPGTRLTVL.

With regard to this clone: The sample has other DNA sequences that encode this CDR3 too. This chain connects TRBV10-3 to TRBJ2-5; 8 nucleotides line up with TRBD2. This CDR3 is 14 amino acids long. V was pared by 4 bases and J by 4 bases, with 5 bases of the junction left unmatched. The germline V gene encodes CDR1 ENHRY and CDR2 SYGVKD. The CDR3 is CAISAGLAGETQYF. CDR3 bases: TGTGCCATCAGTGCCGGACTAGCTGGAGAGACCCAGTACTTC.

Comment on this clone: Additional DNA sequences in this sample encode the identical CDR3. The rearrangement uses TRBV18 and TRBJ1-2; 8 bases agree with TRBD1. Germline V lookup: CDR1 KGHSH, CDR2 LQKENI. The CDR3 spans 13 residues. Losses at the gene ends were 4 bases for V and 3 bases for J; bases not matched to a gene: 1. CDR3 coding DNA: TGTGCCAGCTCACTGACAGGGGACTATGGCTACACCTTC. It encodes CASSLTGDYGYTF.

This chain links TRBV4-1 with TRBJ2-5; 14 bases are shared with TRBD2. Looked up from germline, CDR1 is MGHRA and CDR2 is YSYEKL. CDR3 length: 18 residues. The V gene end was trimmed by 5 bases and the J gene end by 4 bases; junction bases not matched to a gene: 12. The CDR3 reads CASSSGRLAGGRGETQYF. For the CDR3, the DNA is TGCGCCAGCAGCTCCGGGAGACTAGCGGGGGGGCGCGGAGAGACCCAGTACTTC.